This is a list of T cell receptor beta chains from one sample in a study of early T cells in non-severe SARS-CoV-2 infection. TCRdb used MiXCR to reprocess the 5' RACE reads, holding one entry per CDR3 protein. The sample records some 82,000 distinct CDR3 sequences, approximately 12% being singletons. The starting material was whole blood, obtained at baseline. These receptors came from an adult who was a healthcare worker with PCR-confirmed SARS-CoV-2 infection or an uninfected control (not recorded which). The CDR3 runs from the conserved cysteine through the conserved F or W. The D gene is left open where the match is weak. Only some rows state a clone size, as once, few, many or a class for expanded clones.

TRBD1,NA,TRBV5-4,TRBJ2-3,CASSLAGTAYTDTQYF,TGTGCCAGCAGCTTGGCCGGGACAGCCTACACAGATACGCAGTATTTT
NA,few,TRBV7-9,TRBJ2-7,CASSLGPGTTYEQYF,TGTGCCAGCAGCTTAGGCCCCGGGACAACTTACGAGCAGTACTTC
TRBD1,many,TRBV5-4,TRBJ1-6,CASSRQGSYNSPLHF,TGTGCCAGCAGTCGACAGGGATCCTATAATTCACCCCTCCACTTT
TRBD1,NA,TRBV11-2,TRBJ2-3,CVSSRTWDRARLGTDTQYF,TGTGTCAGCAGCCGCACCTGGGACAGGGCACGCCTTGGCACAGATACGCAGTATTTT
NA,NA,TRBV6-1,TRBJ2-7,CASSLVPSYEQYF,TGTGCCAGCAGCCTAGTGCCATCTTACGAGCAGTACTTC
TRBD2,many,TRBV7-3,TRBJ2-1,CASSWTSGSHNEQFF,TGTGCCAGCAGTTGGACTAGCGGTTCCCACAATGAGCAGTTCTTC
TRBD1,many,TRBV19,TRBJ1-5,CASSIPNWDRRQPQHF,TGTGCCAGTAGTATTCCCAATTGGGACAGGCGTCAGCCCCAGCATTTT
TRBD1,NA,TRBV6-1,TRBJ1-1,CASSEYRIEKGAATEAFF,TGTGCCAGCAGTGAATATCGGATCGAAAAGGGGGCGGCCACTGAAGCTTTCTTT
NA,few,TRBV7-9,TRBJ1-1,CASSPIGGAIFEAFF,TGTGCCAGCAGTCCTATCGGAGGGGCGATTTTTGAAGCTTTCTTT
NA,NA,TRBV7-9,TRBJ1-4,CASSLGGQEGEKLFF,TGTGCCAGCAGCTTAGGCGGGCAGGAGGGAGAAAAACTGTTTTTT
NA,NA,TRBV30,TRBJ1-3,CAWSDRNTIYF,TGTGCCTGGAGCGACAGAAACACCATATATTTT
TRBD1,few,TRBV7-3,TRBJ2-3,CASSLGQGGVGDTQYF,TGTGCCAGCAGCTTGGGACAGGGGGGTGTAGGAGATACGCAGTATTTT
NA,few,TRBV7-9,TRBJ2-2,CASSFYPGELFF,TGTGCCAGCAGCTTTTACCCCGGGGAGCTGTTTTTT
NA,few,TRBV12-3/TRBV12-4,TRBJ2-7,CASSPPREQYF,TGTGCCAGCAGCCCCCCCCGGGAGCAGTACTTC
NA,few,TRBV29-1,TRBJ2-5,CSVEGRNQETQYF,TGCAGCGTTGAAGGACGAAACCAAGAGACCCAGTACTTC
TRBD2,NA,TRBV29-1,TRBJ2-3,CSVAHRLAAPDTQYF,TGCAGCGTTGCCCATCGACTAGCAGCCCCAGATACGCAGTATTTT
NA,NA,TRBV20-1,TRBJ2-7,CSANPFAGGGTSYEQYF,TGCAGTGCTAACCCATTTGCCGGAGGGGGAACATCCTACGAGCAGTACTTC
NA,few,TRBV7-2,TRBJ2-1,CASSLGRGSTRDEQFF,TGTGCCAGCAGCTTAGGACGGGGCAGTACCCGGGATGAGCAGTTCTTC
NA,many,TRBV29-1,TRBJ2-1,CSVEVGGSYNEQFF,TGCAGCGTTGAAGTGGGGGGCTCCTACAATGAGCAGTTCTTC
NA,many,TRBV7-9,TRBJ2-1,CASRISDPYNEQFF,TGTGCCAGCAGGATCTCCGATCCCTACAATGAGCAGTTCTTC
TRBD1,NA,TRBV6-5,TRBJ1-2,CASTSTGEGYTF,TGTGCCAGCACTTCGACAGGGGAGGGCTACACCTTC
NA,NA,TRBV7-6,TRBJ1-6,CASSLDGPRNSPLHF,TGTGCCAGCAGCTTAGACGGACCGAGGAATTCACCCCTCCACTTT
TRBD2,few,TRBV6-1,TRBJ2-5,CASSEGLAGGRFEETQYF,TGTGCCAGCAGTGAGGGACTAGCGGGAGGGCGTTTCGAGGAGACCCAGTACTTC
NA,NA,TRBV7-3,TRBJ1-1,CASSSGRLEGDTEAFF,TGTGCCAGCAGCTCCGGGCGCTTAGAAGGGGACACTGAAGCTTTCTTT
NA,few,TRBV9,TRBJ2-3,CASSVAGTGADTQYF,TGTGCCAGCAGCGTAGCAGGAACTGGGGCAGATACGCAGTATTTT
TRBD2,few,TRBV27,TRBJ2-2,CASSLSGGVTGELFF,TGTGCCAGCAGTTTATCCGGGGGGGTCACCGGGGAGCTGTTTTTT
NA,few,TRBV12-3/TRBV12-4,TRBJ2-7,CASSSPPGTPSSYEQYF,TGTGCCAGCAGTTCTCCACCTGGGACTCCCAGCTCCTACGAGCAGTACTTC
NA,NA,TRBV11-2,TRBJ2-3,CASSFFHQGPGRQPTTDTQYF,TGTGCCAGCAGCTTTTTTCATCAAGGACCGGGCCGACAGCCAACAACAGATACGCAGTATTTT
NA,NA,TRBV2,TRBJ1-2,CASSEGGPYGYTF,TGTGCCAGCAGTGAGGGCGGACCCTATGGCTACACCTTC
NA,many,TRBV12-3/TRBV12-4,TRBJ2-7,CASSLRDLGQAYEQYF,TGTGCCAGCAGCCTCCGGGACCTAGGTCAGGCCTACGAGCAGTACTTC
NA,many,TRBV7-2,TRBJ2-3,CASSPRTDTQYF,TGTGCCAGCAGCCCAAGAACAGATACGCAGTATTTT
NA,NA,TRBV5-1,TRBJ2-1,CASSLARVYNEQFF,TGCGCCAGCAGCTTGGCACGCGTATACAATGAGCAGTTCTTC
NA,few,TRBV11-2,TRBJ2-5,CASSPPGTSGRGARETQYF,TGTGCCAGCAGCCCCCCGGGAACTTCGGGACGGGGAGCGCGGGAGACCCAGTACTTC
NA,NA,TRBV7-9,TRBJ2-2,CASSSGGTGELFF,TGTGCCAGCAGCTCCGGAGGCACCGGGGAGCTGTTTTTT
TRBD1,few,TRBV9,TRBJ2-2,CASSVGQGNTGELFF,TGTGCCAGCAGCGTGGGACAGGGGAACACCGGGGAGCTGTTTTTT
NA,many,TRBV30,TRBJ1-5,CAWSEGGLSNQPQHF,TGTGCCTGGAGTGAGGGGGGCTTAAGCAATCAGCCCCAGCATTTT
TRBD1,NA,TRBV24-1,TRBJ2-5,CATSDFYPGQGERQETQYF,TGTGCCACCAGTGACTTCTATCCAGGACAGGGGGAGAGGCAAGAGACCCAGTACTTC
NA,many,TRBV19,TRBJ1-5,CASSESGRGKNQPQHF,TGTGCCAGTAGCGAATCCGGTAGAGGAAAAAATCAGCCCCAGCATTTT
TRBD2,many,TRBV7-8,TRBJ2-7,CASSLAGLAGSYEQYF,TGTGCCAGCAGCTTAGCAGGACTAGCGGGCTCCTACGAGCAGTACTTC
NA,NA,TRBV6-4,TRBJ2-4,CASSEMDERWGFQYF,TGTGCCAGCAGTGAGATGGACGAACGGTGGGGTTTTCAGTACTTC
NA,many,TRBV6-5,TRBJ2-5,CASIDSFGEHQETQYF,TGTGCCAGCATCGACTCATTCGGGGAGCATCAAGAGACCCAGTACTTC
TRBD1,NA,TRBV25-1,TRBJ2-2,CASSESDRVFSGELFF,TGTGCCAGCAGTGAGTCGGACAGGGTATTTTCCGGGGAGCTGTTTTTT
NA,many,TRBV12-3/TRBV12-4,TRBJ2-3,CASSLAGRPTDTQYF,TGTGCCAGCAGTTTAGCGGGTCGCCCAACAGATACGCAGTATTTT
TRBD1,NA,TRBV12-3/TRBV12-4,TRBJ2-1,CASRKTGGTYNEQFF,TGTGCCAGCAGAAAGACAGGGGGCACCTACAATGAGCAGTTCTTC
TRBD1,NA,TRBV20-1,TRBJ1-1,CRAPKGQGLMNTEAFF,TGCAGGGCCCCTAAAGGACAGGGGCTTATGAACACTGAAGCTTTCTTT
TRBD2,NA,TRBV9,TRBJ2-3,CASSVDPRLAGGTDTQYF,TGTGCCAGCAGCGTAGATCCCCGACTAGCGGGGGGCACAGATACGCAGTATTTT